These T cell receptor beta chains were read from a single sample in a study of blood T cells in healthy people across ages. TCRdb reanalysed the 5' RACE reads using MiXCR and keeps one entry per CDR3 protein. Here the sample spans over a million distinct CDR3 sequences, roughly 64% being singletons. Material for sequencing was blood. Receptors were obtained from a young man in good health. CDR3s include the opening cysteine and the closing phenylalanine or tryptophan. Fields, in order: clone size, D gene, V gene, J gene, CDR3 DNA, CDR3 protein. D genes are given only for firm matches. Clone size, where shown, is once, few, many, or a class for clones that have expanded.

abundance: NA; d_gene: NA; v_gene: TRBV29-1; j_gene: TRBJ2-5; CDR3nt: TGCAGCGTTGAAGTGGCCCCCGGCGAGACCCAGTACTTC; CDR3aa: CSVEVAPGETQYF
abundance: NA; d_gene: NA; v_gene: TRBV27; j_gene: TRBJ1-6; CDR3nt: TGTGCCAGCAGTTTATGGGGTCGGGACTTTTCACCCCTCCACTTT; CDR3aa: CASSLWGRDFSPLHF
abundance: NA; d_gene: TRBD1; v_gene: TRBV12-3/TRBV12-4; j_gene: TRBJ2-4; CDR3nt: TGTGCCAGCAGTGCACAGGGGGCCATTAGCCAGTACTTC; CDR3aa: CASSAQGAISQYF
abundance: NA; d_gene: TRBD2; v_gene: TRBV14; j_gene: TRBJ2-1; CDR3nt: TGTGCCAGCAGCCAAGGGGGTAGCGGGAGACAACAAAGATTCCGGAGCTCCTACAATGAGCAGTTCTTC; CDR3aa: CASSQGGSGRQQRFRSSYNEQFF
abundance: NA; d_gene: NA; v_gene: TRBV7-9; j_gene: TRBJ2-7; CDR3nt: TGTGCCAGCAGCCAGGACAAGTTCTACGAGCAGTACTTC; CDR3aa: CASSQDKFYEQYF
abundance: NA; d_gene: NA; v_gene: TRBV9; j_gene: TRBJ1-2; CDR3nt: TGTGCCAGCAGATCGACGGCTAACTATGGCTACACCTTC; CDR3aa: CASRSTANYGYTF
abundance: NA; d_gene: TRBD1; v_gene: TRBV11-2; j_gene: TRBJ1-1; CDR3nt: TGTGCCAGCAGCACACACGGACAGGGTATTGAAGCTTTCTTT; CDR3aa: CASSTHGQGIEAFF
abundance: few; d_gene: NA; v_gene: TRBV12-3/TRBV12-4; j_gene: TRBJ1-5; CDR3nt: TGTGCCAGCAGTCGGACAGACTATAGCAATCAGCCCCAGCATTTT; CDR3aa: CASSRTDYSNQPQHF
abundance: NA; d_gene: NA; v_gene: TRBV29-1; j_gene: TRBJ2-7; CDR3nt: TGCAGCGTCGTGGGGGGCAGGAGCCTCGAGCAGTACTTC; CDR3aa: CSVVGGRSLEQYF
abundance: NA; d_gene: TRBD1; v_gene: TRBV15; j_gene: TRBJ1-2; CDR3nt: TGTGCCACCAGCGGGTGGGACAGGGGGAACTATGGCTACACCTTC; CDR3aa: CATSGWDRGNYGYTF
abundance: once; d_gene: TRBD2; v_gene: TRBV7-2; j_gene: TRBJ2-1; CDR3nt: TGTGCCAGTACCGGAAGCGGGGATTACAATGAGCAGTTCTTC; CDR3aa: CASTGSGDYNEQFF
abundance: NA; d_gene: TRBD1; v_gene: TRBV29-1; j_gene: TRBJ2-1; CDR3nt: TGCAGCGTTGACGGGGACAGTTACAATGAGCAGTTCTTC; CDR3aa: CSVDGDSYNEQFF
abundance: NA; d_gene: NA; v_gene: TRBV7-9; j_gene: TRBJ1-4; CDR3nt: TGTGCCAGCAGCCTCAAAGGGCATAATGAAAAACTGTTTTTT; CDR3aa: CASSLKGHNEKLFF
abundance: few; d_gene: NA; v_gene: TRBV5-6; j_gene: TRBJ2-7; CDR3nt: TGTGCCAGCAGCTTGGGCCCGAAAGAGCAGTACTTC; CDR3aa: CASSLGPKEQYF
abundance: NA; d_gene: TRBD1; v_gene: TRBV9; j_gene: TRBJ2-4; CDR3nt: TGTGCCAGCAGCGTGGGGACAGGGGCAGGAGAGCAGTACTTC; CDR3aa: CASSVGTGAGEQYF
abundance: NA; d_gene: NA; v_gene: TRBV21-1; j_gene: TRBJ2-4; CDR3nt: TGTGCCAGCAGCAGGAGGGGAGGGGCTCAAGCCAAAAACATTCAGTACTTC; CDR3aa: CASSRRGGAQAKNIQYF
abundance: NA; d_gene: NA; v_gene: TRBV7-8; j_gene: TRBJ2-6; CDR3nt: TGTGCCAGCAGCTTACAGTCCGTTTCCCCTGGGGCCAACGTCCTGACTTTC; CDR3aa: CASSLQSVSPGANVLTF
abundance: NA; d_gene: NA; v_gene: TRBV15; j_gene: TRBJ2-1; CDR3nt: TGTGCCACCAGCAGAGATATAATAGGGGGGAATGAGCAGTTCTTC; CDR3aa: CATSRDIIGGNEQFF
abundance: NA; d_gene: NA; v_gene: TRBV6-2/TRBV6-3; j_gene: TRBJ2-2; CDR3nt: TGTGCCAGCAGTTTTAGTCTGAACACCGGGGAGCTGTTTTTT; CDR3aa: CASSFSLNTGELFF
abundance: NA; d_gene: TRBD2; v_gene: TRBV4-1; j_gene: TRBJ2-3; CDR3nt: TGCGCCAGCAGCCAAGAGGGTAGCGGGGGTTCAGATACGCAGTATTTT; CDR3aa: CASSQEGSGGSDTQYF
abundance: NA; d_gene: NA; v_gene: TRBV12-3/TRBV12-4; j_gene: TRBJ2-1; CDR3nt: TGTGCCAGCAGCCATGGGACGGAATCCTACAATGAGCAGTTCTTC; CDR3aa: CASSHGTESYNEQFF
abundance: NA; d_gene: NA; v_gene: TRBV20-1; j_gene: TRBJ2-3; CDR3nt: TGCAGTGCTAGAGATCCGGGGACAATTAGCACAGATACGCAGTATTTT; CDR3aa: CSARDPGTISTDTQYF
abundance: few; d_gene: TRBD2; v_gene: TRBV2; j_gene: TRBJ2-5; CDR3nt: TGTGCCAGCCGGACGAGGGGACTACAAGAGACCCAGTACTTC; CDR3aa: CASRTRGLQETQYF
abundance: few; d_gene: NA; v_gene: TRBV6-5; j_gene: TRBJ2-1; CDR3nt: TGTGCCAGCAGTTACTCGATTTGGGGCCTGAGCTCCTACAATGAGCAGTTCTTC; CDR3aa: CASSYSIWGLSSYNEQFF
abundance: NA; d_gene: NA; v_gene: TRBV7-2; j_gene: TRBJ1-1; CDR3nt: TGTGCCAGCAGCTTAGATGGGGGGGATTTCACTGAAGCTTTCTTT; CDR3aa: CASSLDGGDFTEAFF